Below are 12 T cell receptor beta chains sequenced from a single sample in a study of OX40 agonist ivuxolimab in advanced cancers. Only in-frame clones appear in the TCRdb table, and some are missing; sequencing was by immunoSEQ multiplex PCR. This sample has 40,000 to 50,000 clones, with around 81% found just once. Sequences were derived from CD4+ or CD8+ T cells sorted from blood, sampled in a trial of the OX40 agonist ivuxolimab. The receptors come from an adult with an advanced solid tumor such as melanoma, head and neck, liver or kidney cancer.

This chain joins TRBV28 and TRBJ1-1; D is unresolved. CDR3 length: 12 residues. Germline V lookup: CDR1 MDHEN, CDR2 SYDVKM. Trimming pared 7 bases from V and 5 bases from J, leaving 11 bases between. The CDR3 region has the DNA TGTGCCAGCACGCGGTCTTGGACTGAAGCTTTCTTT. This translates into CASTRSWTEAFF.

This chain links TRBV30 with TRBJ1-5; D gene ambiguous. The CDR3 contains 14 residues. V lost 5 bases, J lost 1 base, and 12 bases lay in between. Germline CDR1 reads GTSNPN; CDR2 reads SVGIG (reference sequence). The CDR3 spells CAWSDLGSNQPQHF. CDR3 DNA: TGTGCCTGGTCCGACCTGGGGAGCAATCAGCCCCAGCATTTT.

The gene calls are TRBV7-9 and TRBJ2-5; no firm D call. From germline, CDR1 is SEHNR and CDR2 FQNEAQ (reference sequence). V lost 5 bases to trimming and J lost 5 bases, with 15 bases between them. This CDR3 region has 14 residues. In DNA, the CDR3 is TGTGCCAGCAGCCCCCCGGACGTTTTGGAGACCCAGTACTTC. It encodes CASSPPDVLETQYF.

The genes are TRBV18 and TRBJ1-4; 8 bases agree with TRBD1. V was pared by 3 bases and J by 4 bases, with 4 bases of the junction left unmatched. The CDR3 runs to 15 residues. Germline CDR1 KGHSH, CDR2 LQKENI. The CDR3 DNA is TGTGCCAGCTCACCCGGGACAGGTTTTAATGAAAAACTGTTTTTT. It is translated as CASSPGTGFNEKLFF.

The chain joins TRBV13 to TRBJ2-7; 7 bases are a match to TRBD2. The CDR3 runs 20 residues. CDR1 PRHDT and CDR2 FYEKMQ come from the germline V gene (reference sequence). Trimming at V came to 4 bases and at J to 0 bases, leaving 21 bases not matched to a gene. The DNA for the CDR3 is TGTGCCAGCAGCTCCGAATACGTCTCCACTTTAGGCGGGAGCTCCTACGAGCAGTACTTC. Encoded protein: CASSSEYVSTLGGSSYEQYF.

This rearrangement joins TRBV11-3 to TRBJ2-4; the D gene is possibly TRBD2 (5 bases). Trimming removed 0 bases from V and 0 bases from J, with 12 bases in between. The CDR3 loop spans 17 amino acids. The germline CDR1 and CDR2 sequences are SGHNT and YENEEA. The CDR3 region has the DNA TGTGCCAGCAGCTTAGATCGGGGTCCACTAGCCAAAAACATTCAGTACTTC. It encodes CASSLDRGPLAKNIQYF.

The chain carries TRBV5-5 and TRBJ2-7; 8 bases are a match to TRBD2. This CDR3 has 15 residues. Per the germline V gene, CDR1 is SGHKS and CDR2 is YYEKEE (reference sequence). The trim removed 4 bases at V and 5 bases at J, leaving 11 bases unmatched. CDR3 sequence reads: CASSQGTRTKNEQYF. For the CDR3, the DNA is TGTGCCAGCAGCCAAGGGACTAGGACGAAAAACGAGCAGTACTTC.

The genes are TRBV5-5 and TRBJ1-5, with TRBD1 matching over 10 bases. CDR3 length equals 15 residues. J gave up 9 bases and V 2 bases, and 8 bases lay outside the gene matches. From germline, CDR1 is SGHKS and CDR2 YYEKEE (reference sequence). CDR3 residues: CASSLRGQGPGPQHF. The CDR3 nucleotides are TGTGCCAGCAGCTTACGGGGACAGGGGCCGGGGCCCCAGCATTTT.

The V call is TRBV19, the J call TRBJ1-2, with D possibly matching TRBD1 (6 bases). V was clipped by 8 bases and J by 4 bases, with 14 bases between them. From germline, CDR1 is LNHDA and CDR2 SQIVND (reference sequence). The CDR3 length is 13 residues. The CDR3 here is CASATGTLYGYTF. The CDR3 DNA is TGTGCCAGTGCAACCGGGACACTCTATGGCTACACCTTC.

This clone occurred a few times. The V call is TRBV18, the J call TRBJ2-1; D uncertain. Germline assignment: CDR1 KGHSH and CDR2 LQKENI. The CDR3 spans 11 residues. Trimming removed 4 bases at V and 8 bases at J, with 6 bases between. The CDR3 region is CASSLDYEQFF. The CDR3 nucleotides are TGTGCCAGCTCACTTGATTATGAGCAGTTCTTC. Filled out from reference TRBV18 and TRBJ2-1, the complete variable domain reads NAGVMQNPRHLVRRRGQEARLRCSPMKGHSHVYWYRQLPEEGLKFMVYLQKENIIDESGMPKERFSAEFPKEGPSILRIQQVVRGDSAAYFCASSLDYEQFFGPGTRLTVL.

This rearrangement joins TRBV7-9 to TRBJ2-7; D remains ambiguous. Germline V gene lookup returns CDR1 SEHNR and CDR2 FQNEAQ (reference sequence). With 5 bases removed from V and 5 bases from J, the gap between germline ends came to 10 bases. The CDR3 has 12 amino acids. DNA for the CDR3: TGTGCCAGCAGCACCGAGGCCGACGAGCAGTACTTC. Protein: CASSTEADEQYF.

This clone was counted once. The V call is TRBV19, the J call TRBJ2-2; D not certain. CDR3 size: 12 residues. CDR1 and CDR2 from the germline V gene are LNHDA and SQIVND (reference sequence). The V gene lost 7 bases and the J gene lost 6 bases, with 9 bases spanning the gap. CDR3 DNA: TGTGCCAGTAACGACCAACCCGGGGAGCTGTTTTTT. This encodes CASNDQPGELFF.